The T cell receptor (beta chain) under discussion was sequenced for a study of T cell repertoires in cytomegalovirus infection. On the study more broadly: Public TCR beta signatures marked donors with CMV infection and the matching HLA.

V was cut by 5 bases and J by 7 bases, with 12 bases left in between. Germline CDR1 reads MNHNY; CDR2 reads SVGAGI (reference sequence). The length of the CDR3 is 14 residues. General study points: Predominance within the ex vivo response was attributable to HLA-C-restricted CMV-specific TCR beta clonotypes. There were carriers of CMV plus the relevant HLA, and cumulative public TCR beta family frequency identified them.

TCRdb independently ran MiXCR on the reads; one entry per CDR3 protein. The sample has about 310,000 distinct CDR3 sequences, 8% to 10% seen once. For this clonotype: What it recognizes is unknown.

V is TRBV6-6 and J is TRBJ1-6; no firm D call. The sequencing input was PBMCs. The clonotype was recovered from a human donor in good health (CMV status not recorded). Some clones in this sample may be carry-over from other donors' samples. The CDR3 nucleotides are TGTGCCAGCAGTCAAACATTGGGGAATTCACCCCTCCACTTT. This codes for CASSQTLGNSPLHF.